A single sample gave rise to the 18 T cell receptor beta chains below, sequenced in a study of cytomegalovirus exposure and HLA in healthy donors. The study ran its PCR with 60 Vbeta and 13 Jbeta primers. Assay used: immunoSEQ multiplex PCR; TCRdb lists only in-frame clones, some missing. This repertoire includes roughly 64,000 clones. Material: PBMCs. The origin of the receptors is a woman between 18 and 29 years old in good health and CMV-seronegative.

Here the CDR3 reads CASSLGGQVTEAFF. CDR3 in DNA: TGCGCCAGCAGCTTGGGAGGACAGGTCACTGAAGCTTTCTTT. The V gene is TRBV5-1, the J gene TRBJ1-1, with TRBD1 matching 7 bases. CDR3 length equals 14 residues. Germline CDR1 reads SGHRS; CDR2 reads YFSETQ. The V segment lost 0 bases and the J segment 4 bases; nucleotides outside the gene matches: 3.

The V call is TRBV6-5, the J call TRBJ2-5; TRBD1 aligns across 8 bases. Losses at the gene ends were 6 bases for V and 0 bases for J; bases not matched to a gene: 6. The CDR3 is 15 residues long. The germline V gene has CDR1 MNHEY and CDR2 SVGAGI. DNA for the CDR3: TGTGCCAGCAGACAAGGGACAGGATACCAAGAGACCCAGTACTTC. It encodes CASRQGTGYQETQYF.

The chain uses TRBV9 and TRBJ1-4, with 10 bases identical to TRBD1. J gave up 6 bases and V 2 bases, and 4 bases lay outside the gene matches. The CDR3 sequence is 15 residues long. Germline V gene sequence: CDR1 SGDLS, CDR2 YYNGEE. Written as DNA, the CDR3 is TGTGCCAGCAGCGTGGGGACAGGGGAATATGAAAAACTGTTTTTT. As protein: CASSVGTGEYEKLFF. The variable domain in full, completed from reference TRBV9 and TRBJ1-4, reads DSGVTQTPKHLITATGQRVTLRCSPRSGDLSVYWYQQSLDQGLQFLIQYYNGEERAKGNILERFSAQQFPDLHSELNLSSLELGDSALYFCASSVGTGEYEKLFFGSGTQLSVL.

The chain couples TRBV5-6 to TRBJ1-2; 7 bases are a match to TRBD1. The V gene end was trimmed by 3 bases and the J gene end by 4 bases; junction bases not matched to a gene: 3. Germline-derived CDR1 and CDR2 are SGHDT and YYEEEE. CDR3 length equals 13 residues. The CDR3, as DNA: TGTGCCAGCAGCTCCGGGACAGCCTATGGCTACACCTTC. It is translated as CASSSGTAYGYTF.

The chain recombines TRBV28 with TRBJ2-7, with TRBD2 identical over 8 bases. The CDR3 consists of 13 residues. V dropped 10 bases and J dropped 3; count of bases not matched to a gene: 8. The germline CDR1 and CDR2 sequences are MDHEN and SYDVKM. The CDR3 spells CATGSGGRYEQYF. CDR3 sequence (DNA): TGTGCCACGGGGAGCGGGGGACGCTACGAGCAGTACTTC.

The J gene is TRBJ1-1, the V gene TRBV11-2; no clear D. Germline V CDR1 and CDR2: SGHAT, FQNNGV. Trimming removed 4 bases at V and 1 base at J, with 7 bases between. The CDR3 runs to 13 residues. The DNA for the CDR3 is TGTGCCAGCAGCTCCGTCCGGAACACTGAAGCTTTCTTT. Translation: CASSSVRNTEAFF.

This chain uses TRBV7-2 with TRBJ1-1; D uncertain. Trimming took off 7 bases at V and 11 bases at J, with 8 bases between the two ends. The V gene's germline CDR1 is SGHTA and CDR2 FQGNSA. The CDR3 contains 9 residues. The CDR3 DNA is TGTGCCAGCAAGCGAGGGGCTTTCTTT. As protein: CASKRGAFF.

This chain links TRBV7-8 with TRBJ2-3; 16 bases are a match to TRBD2. J was trimmed by 2 bases and V by 2 bases; bases with no gene match: 7. Germline V gene sequence: CDR1 SGHVS, CDR2 FQNEAQ. This CDR3 comprises 19 residues. The CDR3 sequence is CASSLPGTSGRAATDTQYF. The DNA of the CDR3 is TGTGCCAGCAGCTTACCCGGGACTAGCGGGAGGGCCGCCACAGATACGCAGTATTTT.

The V gene is TRBV27, the J gene TRBJ1-2; TRBD1 might be the D (6 bases). CDR3 length: 13 residues. The V gene's germline CDR1 is MNHEY and CDR2 SMNVEV (reference sequence). Trimming left V 3 bases short and J 6 bases short, with 11 bases between. The CDR3 nucleotides read TGTGCCAGCAGTTTTGGGGGCGGTGATGGCTACACCTTC. This translates into CASSFGGGDGYTF.

The V call is TRBV7-8, the J call TRBJ2-7; 9 nucleotides align to TRBD1. The germline V gene encodes CDR1 SGHVS and CDR2 FQNEAQ. The CDR3 extends over 14 amino acids. V lost 3 bases, J lost 6 bases, and 6 bases stayed unmatched. In DNA form, the CDR3 reads TGTGCCAGCAGCTTTGAGGGACAGGGACTCGAGCAGTACTTC. Translating gives CASSFEGQGLEQYF.

V is TRBV19 and J is TRBJ2-4; tentative D call: TRBD2 (8 bases). The CDR3 has 14 amino acids. V was trimmed by 5 bases and J by 9 bases, leaving 17 bases between them. Germline V gene lookup returns CDR1 LNHDA and CDR2 SQIVND (reference sequence). CDR3 nucleotides: TGTGCCAGTAGTTTCACGACAGGGACTAGCATTCAGTACTTC. Its protein product is CASSFTTGTSIQYF.

This chain links TRBV7-9 with TRBJ1-5; D may be TRBD1 (6 bases). Per the germline V gene, CDR1 is SEHNR and CDR2 is FQNEAQ (reference sequence). CDR3 length: 15 amino acids. With 4 bases removed from V and 7 bases from J, the gap between germline ends came to 17 bases. The CDR3 spells CASSSGGGSGQPQHF. CDR3 sequence (DNA): TGTGCCAGCAGCTCGGGGGGGGGCTCGGGGCAGCCCCAGCATTTT.

The gene calls are TRBV9 and TRBJ1-2, with D uncertain. This CDR3 contains 14 residues. Germline V gene sequence: CDR1 SGDLS, CDR2 YYNGEE. Deletions cut 3 bases from V and 6 bases from J, with 15 bases between. The CDR3 sequence: CASSESLTVNGYTF. Here the CDR3 DNA reads TGTGCCAGCAGCGAATCCCTAACAGTAAATGGCTACACCTTC.

DNA of the CDR3: TGCAGCGTTGGGCCCGGGGGACAGGGGTCCTATGGCTACACCTTC. It translates to CSVGPGGQGSYGYTF. This rearrangement joins TRBV29-1 to TRBJ1-2, with 10 nucleotides matching TRBD1. With V trimmed by 4 bases and J by 4 bases, 9 bases remained unmatched. CDR1 SQVTM and CDR2 ANQGSEA come from the germline V gene. The CDR3 has 15 amino acids.

This rearrangement joins TRBV19 to TRBJ2-7; 11 positions agree with TRBD2. Germline CDR1 reads LNHDA; CDR2 reads SQIVND (reference sequence). With 9 bases clipped from V and 2 bases from J, the junction kept 18 bases outside the gene matches. The CDR3 loop spans 18 amino acids. This CDR3 reads CASRRSGLAEGWAYEQYF. DNA of the CDR3: TGTGCCAGCAGACGCTCGGGACTAGCGGAAGGATGGGCCTACGAGCAGTACTTC.

Turning to this clone: At one end, the junction sequence differs from germline, possibly due to a read error. J is TRBJ2-1 and V is TRBV4-1; maybe TRBD2 (5 bases). Germline values: CDR1 MGHRA, CDR2 YSYEKL. The CDR3 covers 16 residues. This CDR3 reads CATSSSGPDSDNEQFF. CDR3 sequence (DNA): TGCGCCACTTCGTCCAGCGGACCTGACTCCGACAATGAGCAGTTCTTC.

The CDR3 loop is CASSLATAAPGQETQYF. In DNA, the CDR3 is TGCGCCAGCAGCTTGGCCACAGCGGCGCCGGGCCAAGAGACCCAGTACTTC. This rearrangement joins TRBV5-1 to TRBJ2-5, with a possible D match to TRBD2 (5 bases). The CDR3 contains 17 residues. The V end was cut by 0 bases, the J end by 1 base, with 16 bases between. Germline CDR1 is SGHRS and CDR2 is YFSETQ.

The V call is TRBV19, the J call TRBJ1-2; 7 bases fit TRBD1. The length of the CDR3 is 14 residues. V trimming: 0 bases; J trimming: 3 bases; junction bases outside the gene matches: 1. CDR1 LNHDA and CDR2 SQIVND come from the germline V gene (reference sequence). DNA for the CDR3: TGTGCCAGTAGTATAGACGGGACAGACTATGGCTACACCTTC. Encoded protein: CASSIDGTDYGYTF.